This is a list of T cell receptor beta chains from one sample in a study of blood T cell repertoires in COVID-19. The assay was immunoSEQ multiplex PCR, and TCRdb's table has in-frame clones only and misses some. This sample has just over 150,000 clones, with 80% to 90% found just once. Sequenced: peripheral blood. Receptor source: a woman in her thirties or forties with acute or convalescent COVID-19. The CDR3 runs from the conserved cysteine through the conserved F or W. A D gene is named only where the DNA matches it firmly. A clone size is listed for some rows: how often the clone was seen (once, few, many), or a class if it is expanded.

V gene: TRBV11-3
D gene: -
clone size: -
J gene: TRBJ2-1
CDR3 protein: CASSSHGYDEQFF
CDR3 DNA: TGTGCCAGCAGCTCCCACGGGTATGATGAGCAGTTCTTC

V gene: TRBV28
D gene: TRBD1
clone size: -
J gene: TRBJ2-7
CDR3 protein: CASSHHRTGIAYEQYF
CDR3 DNA: TGTGCCAGCAGCCATCATCGGACAGGCATCGCCTACGAGCAGTACTTC

V gene: TRBV27
D gene: TRBD2
clone size: -
J gene: TRBJ2-3
CDR3 protein: CASSPTSGGRVTDTQYF
CDR3 DNA: TGTGCCAGCAGTCCGACTAGCGGGGGGCGGGTCACAGATACGCAGTATTTT

V gene: TRBV7-9
D gene: TRBD2
clone size: -
J gene: TRBJ2-7
CDR3 protein: CASSFVAGDSYEQYF
CDR3 DNA: TGTGCCAGCAGCTTCGTAGCGGGGGACTCCTACGAGCAGTACTTC

V gene: TRBV6-5
D gene: -
clone size: few
J gene: TRBJ2-3
CDR3 protein: CASSYSQTTSTDTQYF
CDR3 DNA: TGTGCCAGCAGTTACTCCCAAACCACTAGCACAGATACGCAGTATTTT

V gene: TRBV6-1
D gene: TRBD2
clone size: -
J gene: TRBJ2-7
CDR3 protein: CASSGDPTGTTSEQYF
CDR3 DNA: TGTGCCAGCAGTGGGGATCCAACCGGGACTACGAGCGAGCAGTACTTC

V gene: TRBV2
D gene: -
clone size: -
J gene: TRBJ1-3
CDR3 protein: CASSEGVRGVGSGNTIYF
CDR3 DNA: TGTGCCAGCAGTGAAGGGGTCAGGGGCGTAGGATCTGGAAACACCATATATTTT

V gene: TRBV3-1/TRBV3-2
D gene: TRBD2
clone size: -
J gene: TRBJ2-1
CDR3 protein: CASSQQGGTYNEQFF
CDR3 DNA: TGTGCCAGCAGCCAGCAGGGAGGGACTTACAATGAGCAGTTCTTC

V gene: TRBV5-4
D gene: TRBD2
clone size: -
J gene: TRBJ2-1
CDR3 protein: CASSFQREGLYNEQFF
CDR3 DNA: TGTGCCAGCAGCTTCCAACGGGAGGGACTCTACAATGAGCAGTTCTTC

V gene: TRBV7-3
D gene: TRBD2
clone size: -
J gene: TRBJ2-2
CDR3 protein: CASSSALGLAITGELFF
CDR3 DNA: TGTGCCAGCAGCTCAGCCCTCGGACTAGCGATAACCGGGGAGCTGTTTTTT

V gene: TRBV19
D gene: -
clone size: -
J gene: TRBJ1-3
CDR3 protein: CASSPRGNTIYF
CDR3 DNA: TGTGCCAGTAGCCCCAGAGGAAACACCATATATTTT

V gene: TRBV19
D gene: -
clone size: -
J gene: TRBJ1-2
CDR3 protein: CASSIEIWDNANYGYTF
CDR3 DNA: TGTGCCAGTAGTATAGAAATTTGGGACAATGCTAACTATGGCTACACCTTC

V gene: TRBV28
D gene: -
clone size: -
J gene: TRBJ1-3
CDR3 protein: CASHDTQGLSGNTIYF
CDR3 DNA: TGTGCCAGCCATGATACACAGGGTCTCTCTGGAAACACCATATATTTT

V gene: TRBV6-5
D gene: -
clone size: -
J gene: TRBJ2-4
CDR3 protein: CASSLETGSAKNIQYF
CDR3 DNA: TGTGCCAGCAGTTTGGAGACAGGTTCGGCCAAAAACATTCAGTACTTC

V gene: TRBV14
D gene: -
clone size: -
J gene: TRBJ1-1
CDR3 protein: CASSQGPRGFTEAFF
CDR3 DNA: TGTGCCAGCAGCCAAGGACCCAGGGGTTTCACTGAAGCTTTCTTT

V gene: TRBV30
D gene: -
clone size: -
J gene: TRBJ1-2
CDR3 protein: CAWSPVGADYGYTF
CDR3 DNA: TGTGCCTGGAGCCCCGTTGGGGCTGACTATGGCTACACCTTC

V gene: TRBV6-5
D gene: TRBD2
clone size: -
J gene: TRBJ2-5
CDR3 protein: CASSYSLLAEETQYF
CDR3 DNA: TGTGCCAGCAGTTACTCGCTACTAGCGGAAGAGACCCAGTACTTC

V gene: TRBV29-1
D gene: TRBD1
clone size: once
J gene: TRBJ2-5
CDR3 protein: CSANRGQETQYF
CDR3 DNA: TGCAGCGCGAACAGGGGGCAGGAGACCCAGTACTTC

V gene: TRBV3-1/TRBV3-2
D gene: -
clone size: once
J gene: TRBJ1-3
CDR3 protein: CASSPPGYTIYF
CDR3 DNA: TGTGCCAGCAGCCCACCAGGGTACACCATATATTTT

V gene: TRBV5-1
D gene: TRBD1
clone size: -
J gene: TRBJ1-6
CDR3 protein: CASSQGQGDSPLHF
CDR3 DNA: TGCGCCAGCAGCCAGGGACAGGGGGATTCACCCCTCCACTTT

V gene: TRBV27
D gene: -
clone size: -
J gene: TRBJ1-5
CDR3 protein: CASSPGTFVSNQPQHF
CDR3 DNA: TGTGCCAGCAGTCCCGGGACATTCGTTAGCAATCAGCCCCAGCATTTT

V gene: TRBV7-2
D gene: TRBD2
clone size: -
J gene: TRBJ2-1
CDR3 protein: CASSSPNTSASSYNEQFF
CDR3 DNA: TGTGCCAGCAGCAGCCCGAACACTAGCGCCAGCTCCTACAATGAGCAGTTCTTC

V gene: TRBV20-1
D gene: TRBD1
clone size: -
J gene: TRBJ1-6
CDR3 protein: CSASTGTGGSPLHF
CDR3 DNA: TGCAGTGCTAGTACCGGGACAGGGGGTTCACCCCTCCACTTT

V gene: TRBV30
D gene: -
clone size: -
J gene: TRBJ2-7
CDR3 protein: CAWSVHGGLSFDEQYF
CDR3 DNA: TGTGCCTGGAGTGTACACGGAGGGCTTTCGTTCGACGAGCAGTACTTC

V gene: TRBV9
D gene: -
clone size: -
J gene: TRBJ2-3
CDR3 protein: CASSVASDTQYF
CDR3 DNA: TGTGCCAGCAGCGTAGCGTCAGATACGCAGTATTTT

V gene: TRBV19
D gene: -
clone size: -
J gene: TRBJ1-4
CDR3 protein: CASSARGTNEKLFF
CDR3 DNA: TGTGCCAGTAGTGCCAGGGGAACTAATGAAAAACTGTTTTTT

V gene: TRBV7-9
D gene: -
clone size: -
J gene: TRBJ2-1
CDR3 protein: CASSGGGSYNEQFF
CDR3 DNA: TGTGCCAGCAGCGGAGGAGGGTCCTACAATGAGCAGTTCTTC

V gene: TRBV9
D gene: TRBD1
clone size: -
J gene: TRBJ2-7
CDR3 protein: CASSLDRATEQYF
CDR3 DNA: TGTGCCAGCAGCCTCGACAGGGCGACCGAGCAGTACTTC

V gene: TRBV18
D gene: TRBD1
clone size: -
J gene: TRBJ1-1
CDR3 protein: CASSPQDREDTEAFF
CDR3 DNA: TGTGCCAGCTCACCGCAGGACAGGGAGGACACTGAAGCTTTCTTT

V gene: TRBV19
D gene: -
clone size: -
J gene: TRBJ2-4
CDR3 protein: CASSPTRETLQYF
CDR3 DNA: TGTGCCAGTAGTCCCACCCGGGAAACTTTGCAGTACTTC

V gene: TRBV27
D gene: TRBD1
clone size: -
J gene: TRBJ1-6
CDR3 protein: CASSSWTGGRNSPLHF
CDR3 DNA: TGTGCCAGCAGCTCCTGGACAGGTGGGAGGAATTCACCCCTCCACTTT

V gene: TRBV9
D gene: -
clone size: -
J gene: TRBJ2-3
CDR3 protein: CASSVAGDNTDTQYF
CDR3 DNA: TGTGCCAGCAGCGTAGCGGGAGACAACACAGATACGCAGTATTTT

V gene: TRBV7-3
D gene: -
clone size: -
J gene: TRBJ1-2
CDR3 protein: CASSLVAAGQSYGYTF
CDR3 DNA: TGTGCCAGCAGCTTAGTCGCCGCCGGACAGTCCTATGGCTACACCTTC

V gene: TRBV7-9
D gene: TRBD1
clone size: -
J gene: TRBJ2-2
CDR3 protein: CASSLEDRENTGELFF
CDR3 DNA: TGTGCCAGCAGCTTAGAAGACAGGGAGAACACCGGGGAGCTGTTTTTT

V gene: TRBV30
D gene: TRBD1
clone size: -
J gene: TRBJ1-5
CDR3 protein: CAWSPFDRVGQPQHF
CDR3 DNA: TGTGCCTGGAGTCCATTCGACAGGGTTGGGCAGCCCCAGCATTTT

V gene: TRBV4-1
D gene: -
clone size: once
J gene: TRBJ2-1
CDR3 protein: CASSLGGQFNEQFF
CDR3 DNA: TGCGCCAGCAGCCTAGGCGGACAGTTCAATGAGCAGTTCTTC

V gene: TRBV6-5
D gene: -
clone size: once
J gene: TRBJ2-1
CDR3 protein: CASTRIAEQFF
CDR3 DNA: TGTGCCAGCACTCGGATAGCTGAGCAGTTCTTC

V gene: TRBV27
D gene: -
clone size: once
J gene: TRBJ1-1
CDR3 protein: CASKTQGASTEAFF
CDR3 DNA: TGTGCCAGCAAAACACAGGGTGCAAGCACTGAAGCTTTCTTT

V gene: TRBV27
D gene: -
clone size: -
J gene: TRBJ1-1
CDR3 protein: CASSADRGGGTEAFF
CDR3 DNA: TGTGCCAGCAGTGCCGATCGTGGGGGGGGCACTGAAGCTTTCTTT

V gene: TRBV12-5
D gene: -
clone size: few
J gene: TRBJ1-5
CDR3 protein: CASGLVGGLQPQHF
CDR3 DNA: TGTGCTAGTGGTTTGGTAGGAGGGCTTCAGCCCCAGCATTTT

V gene: TRBV5-1
D gene: -
clone size: -
J gene: TRBJ2-5
CDR3 protein: CASTPPLGGQETQYF
CDR3 DNA: TGCGCCAGCACCCCCCCCTTGGGAGGCCAAGAGACCCAGTACTTC

V gene: TRBV7-9
D gene: -
clone size: once
J gene: TRBJ1-5
CDR3 protein: CASSLGRASGRDSNQPQHF
CDR3 DNA: TGTGCCAGCAGCTTAGGCCGTGCGTCGGGGAGAGATAGCAATCAGCCCCAGCATTTT

V gene: TRBV30
D gene: -
clone size: -
J gene: TRBJ2-7
CDR3 protein: CAWDGPGEQYF
CDR3 DNA: TGTGCCTGGGACGGACCGGGAGAGCAGTACTTC

V gene: TRBV27
D gene: TRBD1
clone size: -
J gene: TRBJ2-3
CDR3 protein: CASSSLRTGRSTDTQYF
CDR3 DNA: TGTGCCAGCAGTAGCCTCCGGACAGGTCGAAGCACAGATACGCAGTATTTT

V gene: TRBV12-3/TRBV12-4
D gene: TRBD1
clone size: -
J gene: TRBJ1-2
CDR3 protein: CASSQGQAFGYTF
CDR3 DNA: TGTGCCAGCAGCCAGGGACAGGCGTTTGGCTACACCTTC

V gene: TRBV5-1
D gene: -
clone size: -
J gene: TRBJ1-6
CDR3 protein: CASSLGGQPDNSPLHF
CDR3 DNA: TGCGCCAGCAGCTTGGGCGGGCAGCCGGATAATTCACCCCTCCACTTT

V gene: TRBV2
D gene: -
clone size: -
J gene: TRBJ1-1
CDR3 protein: CASSGDTTGQFMNTEAFF
CDR3 DNA: TGTGCCAGCAGTGGAGACACCACAGGGCAATTCATGAACACTGAAGCTTTCTTT